This T cell receptor beta chain came from a study of OX40 agonist ivuxolimab in advanced cancers. Across the whole study: Of the participants, over 30% had some prior anti-PD-1, anti-PD-L1 or anti-CTLA-4 therapy, which was allowed. Study-level results: The study did not work out the antigen specificity of the expanded peripheral T cells.

On this clone: What it binds is unknown.

V lost 1 base and J lost 5; bases outside the gene matches: 2. CDR1 SEHNR and CDR2 FQNEAQ come from the germline V gene (reference sequence). The CDR3 spans 15 residues. Peripheral blood came from all dose cohorts at three timepoints. TCRdb's table, derived via immunoSEQ multiplex PCR, lists solely in-frame clones and lacks some. The profile shows about 79,000 clones, approximately 84% of them singletons. The TCR originated in an adult with an advanced solid tumor such as melanoma, head and neck, liver or kidney cancer. V gene TRBV7-9 combines with J gene TRBJ1-6; 7 positions match TRBD1. Sequences were derived from CD4+ or CD8+ T cells sorted from blood, sampled in a trial of the OX40 agonist ivuxolimab. The CDR3 loop reads CASSLGQGDNSPLHF. CDR3 sequence (DNA): TGTGCCAGCAGCTTAGGACAGGGTGATAATTCACCCCTCCACTTT.